This T cell receptor (beta chain) was sequenced for a study of T cell responses to AZD1222 COVID-19 vaccine. Sequencing used immunoSEQ multiplex PCR; TCRdb keeps in-frame clones, though not all of them. The sample yields about 150,000 clones, about 91% seen once. With respect to this clone: Its antigen is still unknown.

V was shortened by 6 bases and J by 0 bases, with 15 bases between the two germline ends. CDR3 length: 16 residues. Germline V lookup: CDR1 KGHSH, CDR2 LQKENI. Findings and caveats of the study: Females outnumbered males among donors, who were mostly white British; clonal diversity was possibly underestimated.

The V and J genes are TRBV18 and TRBJ1-3, with a weak D call TRBD1 (5 bases). The sequenced sample was peripheral blood, obtained 28 days after the second AZD1222 dose. The sequence was obtained from an adult who received the AZD1222 COVID-19 vaccine. CDR3 coding DNA: TGTGCCAGCTCCCTTTCCAGGGAGAGCTCTGGAAACACCATATATTTT. It encodes CASSLSRESSGNTIYF.